What follows is one TCR beta chain and its context. Its antigen is not known. Losses at the gene ends were 7 bases for V and 6 bases for J; bases not matched to a gene: 6. Germline V lookup: CDR1 LNHDA, CDR2 SQIVND (reference sequence). The CDR3 is 13 residues long. Sequenced by immunoSEQ multiplex PCR; TCRdb stores in-frame clones only, minus some. Among 80,000 to 100,000 clones listed, about 90% were seen once. This sample is drawn from a study of cytomegalovirus exposure and HLA in healthy donors. Study context: Both the 120 or so validation repertoires and the 500 to 700 first-cohort repertoires used the same platform, as reported by a later analysis.

General study results and limits: Subsequent analysis showed first-cohort TCR clusters tending to co-occur in around 110 validation repertoires. Cytomegalovirus-associated TCR beta chains were listed, numbering some 180.

The J gene is TRBJ1-2, the V gene TRBV19; 9 positions agree with TRBD1. The sequenced sample was PBMCs. This clonotype was obtained from a man between 18 and 29 years old in good health and CMV-seropositive. The chain's CDR3 is CASTTGGINGYTF. The CDR3 DNA reads as TGTGCCAGTACGACAGGGGGAATTAATGGCTACACCTTC.